The T cell receptor beta chain described here comes from a study of CD8 T cells in Susac syndrome. From germline, CDR1 is SEHNR and CDR2 FQNEAQ (reference sequence). Trimming at V came to 5 bases and at J to 2 bases, leaving 2 bases not matched to a gene. The CDR3 has 16 residues. Sequencing of TCR beta was performed on blood CD8+ T cells and on blood CD4+ T cells. The multiple sclerosis controls comprised treatment-naive patients whose relapsing-remitting disease was stable or active. The TEMRA cells underwent FACS enrichment, while the CD8+ and CD4+ T cells underwent negative isolation. Reverse transcription used 0.5 to 1 ug RNA and random hexamers. Amplification of TCR beta CDR3 used immunoSEQ multiplex PCR across 54 Vbeta and 13 Jbeta. TCRdb passed the immunoSEQ multiplex PCR reads through MiXCR, listing each CDR3 protein once. Among some 260,000 distinct CDR3 sequences listed, 85% were seen once.

This clonotype was sampled from a human donor with multiple sclerosis. The specimen sequenced was CD8+ T cells from PBMCs. The J gene is TRBJ2-1, the V gene TRBV7-9; 14 bases fit TRBD2. The CDR3 coding sequence is TGTGCCAGCAGCGGGACTAGCGGGAGTCCCTACAATGAGCAGTTCTTC. This translates into CASSGTSGSPYNEQFF.